These 32 T cell receptor beta chains were sequenced from one sample in a study of radiotherapy plus CTLA-4 blockade in lung cancer. Generated by immunoSEQ multiplex PCR, the TCRdb table keeps only in-frame clones and is missing some. The sample carries roughly 53,000 clones, more than 60% recorded once. The sample was peripheral blood, taken from a patient treated with radiotherapy plus ipilimumab. The receptor set was obtained from a human donor with non-small cell lung cancer who had a partial response to radiotherapy plus ipilimumab.

The rearrangement links TRBV6-6 to TRBJ2-5; 9 bases fit TRBD1. With the DNA end fitting TRBJ2-7 better, the J assignment may be wrong. Looked up from germline, CDR1 is MNHNY and CDR2 is SVGAGI (reference sequence). The CDR3 is 15 residues long. CDR3 coding DNA: TGTGCCAGCAGTAGTCGGGACAGGGTCCCCCACGAGCAGTACTTC. This sequence encodes CASSSRDRVPHEQYF.

The chain is built from TRBV6-1 and TRBJ1-1; 7 nucleotides line up with TRBD1. The germline V gene has CDR1 MNHNS and CDR2 SASEGT. V was pared by 6 bases and J by 4 bases, with 5 bases of the junction left unmatched. This CDR3 contains 13 residues. The CDR3 DNA is TGTGCCAGCAGAGACAGGGCATTCACTGAAGCTTTCTTT. Its protein is CASRDRAFTEAFF.

The rearrangement joins TRBV4-3 to TRBJ2-3; D unclear. The CDR3 is made up of 14 amino acids. The V and J ends lost 0 bases and 1 base respectively, with 5 bases between them. Looked up from germline, CDR1 is LGHNA and CDR2 is YSLEER. The CDR3 DNA follows: TGCGCCAGCAGCCAAGATGTCGGCACAGATACGCAGTATTTT. This translates into CASSQDVGTDTQYF.

This rearrangement joins TRBV19 to TRBJ2-7, with a weak D call TRBD1 (6 bases). The V gene's germline CDR1 is LNHDA and CDR2 SQIVND (reference sequence). V was pared by 6 bases and J by 3 bases, with 12 bases between. The CDR3 extends over 13 amino acids. CDR3 in DNA: TGTGCCAGTAGCTTGCGGACAGACTACGAGCAGTACTTC. Its protein is CASSLRTDYEQYF.

This clone has just a few counts. The J gene is TRBJ1-4, the V gene TRBV6-1, with D perhaps TRBD1 (5 bases). This CDR3 is 13 amino acids long. In germline, CDR1 is MNHNS, CDR2 SASEGT. V was clipped by 3 bases and J by 8 bases, with 10 bases between them. CDR3: CASSDGQGEKLFF. The CDR3 nucleotides read TGTGCCAGCAGTGATGGTCAGGGAGAAAAACTGTTTTTT.

The CDR3 DNA follows: TGTGCCAGTAGTATAGGATTAGGCGGGAGCAGCACAGATACGCAGTATTTT. Amino acids: CASSIGLGGSSTDTQYF. The V call is TRBV19, the J call TRBJ2-3; 7 bases match TRBD2. This CDR3 region has 17 residues. The germline V gene encodes CDR1 LNHDA and CDR2 SQIVND (reference sequence). V dropped 1 base and J dropped 0; count of bases not matched to a gene: 7.

The chain carries TRBV7-8 and TRBJ2-3; 11 nucleotides agree with TRBD1. This CDR3 is 16 amino acids long. The ends lost 5 bases at V and 4 bases at J; junction bases unmatched: 8. Germline V gene lookup returns CDR1 SGHVS and CDR2 FQNEAQ. Written as DNA, the CDR3 is TGTGCCAGCAGCGGACGGGACAGGGGGGTGGCAGATACGCAGTATTTT. Its translation is CASSGRDRGVADTQYF.

V and J are TRBV7-2 and TRBJ2-2, with a possible D match to TRBD2 (5 bases). Trimming cost V 1 base and J 4 bases, with 7 bases left between them. The CDR3 loop spans 14 amino acids. Germline assignment: CDR1 SGHTA and CDR2 FQGNSA. CDR3 in amino acids: CASSLGRGTGELFF. In DNA, the CDR3 is TGTGCCAGCAGCTTAGGTCGGGGCACCGGGGAGCTGTTTTTT.

The chain uses TRBV20-1 and TRBJ2-1, with D maybe TRBD1 (6 bases). There are 10 residues in the CDR3. Looked up from germline, CDR1 is DFQATT and CDR2 is SNEGSKA (reference sequence). The V end was cut by 6 bases, the J end by 9 bases, with 9 bases between. The CDR3 is CSAQGFEQFF. For the CDR3, the DNA is TGCAGTGCCCAGGGGTTTGAGCAGTTCTTC.

The chain recombines TRBV27 with TRBJ1-4; D ambiguous. Trimming took off 2 bases at V and 8 bases at J, with 12 bases between the two ends. CDR1 MNHEY and CDR2 SMNVEV come from the germline V gene (reference sequence). The CDR3 runs 14 residues. CDR3 in amino acids: CASSLARGGEKLFF. For the CDR3, the DNA is TGTGCCAGCAGTTTAGCCCGCGGCGGGGAAAAACTGTTTTTT.

This rearrangement joins TRBV23-1 to TRBJ1-1; D ambiguous. Being an ORF, TRBV23-1 has a function that is uncertain. There are 11 residues in the CDR3. V was shortened by 8 bases and J by 7 bases, with 11 bases between the two germline ends. As DNA, the CDR3 is TGCGCCAGCGGCCGACGGGTTGAAGCTTTCTTT. Translation: CASGRRVEAFF.

The rearrangement uses TRBV2 and TRBJ2-4; TRBD1 matches at 9 bases. In germline, CDR1 is SNHLY, CDR2 FYNNEI. The trim removed 2 bases at V and 7 bases at J, leaving 6 bases unmatched. This CDR3 has 15 residues. CDR3 sequence (DNA): TGTGCCAGCAGTGAATCGAGACAGGGGGAGAACATTCAGTACTTC. The encoded protein is CASSESRQGENIQYF.

The chain links TRBV10-2 to TRBJ1-2; no reliable D call. This CDR3 is 13 amino acids long. Looked up from germline, CDR1 is WSHSY and CDR2 is SAAADI. The ends were cut back, 3 bases at V and 2 bases at J, with 7 bases in the middle. The DNA of the CDR3 is TGCGCCAGCAGTGAAAACAGAAACTATGGCTACACCTTC. This sequence encodes CASSENRNYGYTF.

The chain combines TRBV7-6 with TRBJ2-1; perhaps TRBD2 as D (5 bases). V was trimmed by 6 bases and J by 2 bases, leaving 14 bases between them. This CDR3 spans 15 amino acids. Germline-derived CDR1 and CDR2 are SGHVS and FNYEAQ. The CDR3 coding sequence is TGTGCCAGCAGAGCAGCTAGCAGCGCCTACAATGAGCAGTTCTTC. Protein sequence: CASRAASSAYNEQFF.

This clone was detected only a few times. The CDR3 sequence is CASSLARYEQYF. For the CDR3, the DNA is TGTGCCAGCAGCTTAGCGCGGTACGAGCAGTACTTC. The V gene is TRBV7-2, the J gene TRBJ2-7, with D uncertain. With 0 bases removed from V and 4 bases from J, the gap between germline ends came to 4 bases. Germline assignment: CDR1 SGHTA and CDR2 FQGNSA. CDR3 length equals 12 residues. Complete variable domain (other parts from reference TRBV7-2 and TRBJ2-7): GAGVSQSPSNKVTEKGKDVELRCDPISGHTALYWYRQSLGQGLEFLIYFQGNSAPDKSGLPSDRFSAERTGGSVSTLTIQRTQQEDSAVYLCASSLARYEQYFGPGTRLTVT.

V is TRBV13 and J is TRBJ2-7, with 8 bases lining up with TRBD1. The CDR3 is 14 residues long. The V and J ends lost 5 bases and 4 bases, in that order; junction bases with no gene match: 7. From germline, CDR1 is PRHDT and CDR2 FYEKMQ (reference sequence). This CDR3 is CASSAGTGDYEQYF. The DNA of the CDR3 is TGTGCCAGCAGCGCCGGGACAGGAGATTACGAGCAGTACTTC.

This chain joins TRBV6-5 and TRBJ2-3, with 9 positions matching TRBD2. Germline assignment: CDR1 MNHEY and CDR2 SVGAGI. V was pared by 3 bases and J by 5 bases, with 6 bases of the junction left unmatched. The CDR3 totals 15 residues. The CDR3 here is CASSYGGGAVDTQYF. CDR3 sequence (DNA): TGTGCCAGCAGTTATGGCGGGGGGGCTGTAGATACGCAGTATTTT.

This chain links TRBV7-8 with TRBJ2-5, with a possible D match to TRBD1 (7 bases). The germline V gene has CDR1 SGHVS and CDR2 FQNEAQ. The CDR3 spans 15 residues. V shed 1 base and J shed 5 bases, with 14 bases lying between them. CDR3 nucleotides: TGTGCCAGCAGCTTAGGGTTACAGGGGAGGGAGACCCAGTACTTC. Protein sequence: CASSLGLQGRETQYF.

The V gene is TRBV6-1, the J gene TRBJ1-4; 11 bases are a match to TRBD1. Germline V lookup: CDR1 MNHNS, CDR2 SASEGT. This CDR3 comprises 14 residues. The V and J ends lost 6 bases and 10 bases, in that order; junction bases with no gene match: 7. CDR3 amino acids: CASRPTGTGGKLFF. The CDR3 DNA reads as TGTGCCAGCAGGCCGACCGGGACAGGGGGAAAACTGTTTTTT.

V is TRBV6-5 and J is TRBJ2-5, with 9 positions matching TRBD1. The CDR3 extends over 14 amino acids. J gave up 4 bases and V 7 bases, and 7 bases lay outside the gene matches. Looked up from germline, CDR1 is MNHEY and CDR2 is SVGAGI. This CDR3 reads CASTLTGGSETQYF. CDR3 nucleotide sequence: TGTGCCAGCACCTTAACAGGGGGCTCAGAGACCCAGTACTTC.

This sequence joins TRBV5-1 and TRBJ1-1; D possibly corresponds to TRBD1 (5 bases). The CDR3 sequence is 15 residues long. Trimming took 0 bases from V and 6 from J, leaving 15 bases between them. Germline V gives CDR1 SGHRS, CDR2 YFSETQ. The CDR3 loop is CASSLASTAGPEAFF. For the CDR3, the DNA is TGCGCCAGCAGCTTGGCCTCGACAGCAGGACCTGAAGCTTTCTTT.

The chain combines TRBV7-6 with TRBJ2-3; 12 positions match TRBD2. V gave up 5 bases and J gave up 5 bases; unmatched junction bases: 5. The CDR3 consists of 15 residues. The germline gives CDR1 SGHVS, CDR2 FNYEAQ. The CDR3 region has the DNA TGTGCCAGCAGCCGACGGACTAGCGGGGAAGATACGCAGTATTTT. As protein: CASSRRTSGEDTQYF.

The rearrangement uses TRBV6-1 and TRBJ2-2, with 7 bases identical to TRBD1. The junction had 4 bases not matched to a gene; V was cut back by 2 bases and J by 7 bases. Germline V gives CDR1 MNHNS, CDR2 SASEGT. The CDR3 spans 14 residues. This chain's CDR3 is CASSERGQVGELFF. CDR3 coding DNA: TGTGCCAGCAGTGAAAGGGGGCAGGTCGGGGAGCTGTTTTTT.

The chain has TRBV5-1 and TRBJ2-7; TRBD1 matches 9 bases. V lost 3 bases to trimming and J lost 3 bases; unmatched junction nucleotides: 1. This CDR3 has 13 amino acids. Germline values: CDR1 SGHRS, CDR2 YFSETQ. The CDR3 DNA reads as TGCGCCAGCAGCTGGGGACAGGGCTACGAGCAGTACTTC. Translated, it gives CASSWGQGYEQYF.

This chain uses TRBV5-1 with TRBJ2-3; weak D call: TRBD1 (5 bases). CDR1 is SGHRS, CDR2 YFSETQ, per germline. V lost 4 bases and J 0 bases, leaving 9 bases between the germline ends. The CDR3 runs 14 residues. Here the CDR3 reads CASSQTASTDTQYF. For the CDR3, the DNA is TGCGCCAGCAGCCAGACAGCTAGCACAGATACGCAGTATTTT.

The rearrangement links TRBV12-5 to TRBJ2-3; D is uncertain. Trimming left V 2 bases short and J 3 bases short, with 9 bases between. Per the germline V gene, CDR1 is LGHNT and CDR2 is FRNRAP. This CDR3 comprises 14 residues. The CDR3 spells CASGLPQITDTQYF. In DNA, the CDR3 is TGTGCTAGTGGTTTGCCCCAAATTACAGATACGCAGTATTTT.

This clone was picked up a small number of times. The J gene is TRBJ2-7, the V gene TRBV6-1; the match to TRBD1 covers 8 bases. V gave up 5 bases and J gave up 3 bases; unmatched junction bases: 6. Germline loops: CDR1 MNHNS, CDR2 SASEGT. The CDR3 runs to 14 residues. CDR3 sequence reads: CASSYFGTGYEQYF. For the CDR3, the DNA is TGTGCCAGCAGTTATTTCGGGACAGGCTACGAGCAGTACTTC.

The gene calls are TRBV7-7 and TRBJ2-1; D unresolved. Deletions cut 1 base from V and 6 bases from J, with 13 bases between. The length of the CDR3 is 15 residues. Germline CDR1 SSHAT, CDR2 FNYEAQ (reference sequence). The DNA of the CDR3 is TGTGCCAGCAGCTTAGGTGTTGGTAAGCCCAATGAGCAGTTCTTC. It codes for CASSLGVGKPNEQFF.

A few counts support this clone. This chain uses TRBV4-1 with TRBJ2-1, with TRBD1 matching over 8 bases. CDR3 size: 15 residues. The germline V gene encodes CDR1 MGHRA and CDR2 YSYEKL. V trimming: 4 bases; J trimming: 0 bases; junction bases outside the gene matches: 2. This CDR3 reads CASSPDRGSYNEQFF. CDR3 DNA sequence: TGCGCCAGCAGCCCTGACAGGGGCTCCTACAATGAGCAGTTCTTC.

This clone was seen once. V is TRBV6-5 and J is TRBJ1-1; D is unclear. Germline V gene data show CDR1 as MNHEY and CDR2 as SVGAGI. This CDR3 has 13 residues. Between the trimmed V and J ends, which lost 6 bases and 4 bases, there was a span of 12 bases. In DNA, the CDR3 is TGTGCCAGCAGGTCCCCCTCCGGCACTGAAGCTTTCTTT. It is translated as CASRSPSGTEAFF.

The chain combines TRBV7-9 with TRBJ2-3; 8 bases map to TRBD2. Trimming removed 6 bases from V and 4 bases from J; junction bases left unmatched: 12. Looked up from germline, CDR1 is SEHNR and CDR2 is FQNEAQ (reference sequence). CDR3 length equals 16 residues. The CDR3: CASSSRVGGGSDTQYF. The CDR3, as DNA: TGTGCCAGCAGTAGCCGTGTCGGGGGGGGGTCAGATACGCAGTATTTT.

The chain couples TRBV6-1 to TRBJ2-3; D is unresolved. Trimming took 6 bases from V and 5 from J, leaving 9 bases between them. Per the germline V gene, CDR1 is MNHNS and CDR2 is SASEGT. The CDR3 has 12 residues. The CDR3 spells CASSLVGDTQYF. The CDR3 DNA is TGTGCCAGCAGCCTAGTGGGAGATACGCAGTATTTT.